This TCR beta chain is drawn from a study of CD8+ T cells in alopecia areata. Whole-study results and caveats: Although TCR sharing was seen in mice, sharing across patients was less clear, possibly for HLA-related reasons. Normal scalp showed lower clonality than lesional scalp, especially alopecia totalis/universalis.

Stated treatment: oral pan-JAK inhibitor, 5-10 mg twice daily. The CDR3 contains 14 residues. Germline CDR1 reads MNHEY; CDR2 reads SVGAGI. Trimming took 8 bases from V and 7 from J; bases not matched to a gene: 10. Sequencing relied on a cDNA template that was reverse transcribed from extracted RNA. This table comes from immunoSEQ multiplex PCR, and its TCRdb copy is limited to in-frame clones, with some not included. In the table there are some 180,000 clones, around 49% of which are singletons. This clone was picked up many times. Its antigen is still unknown. This clonotype was sampled from a human donor with alopecia areata. The material sequenced was CD8+ T cells sorted from blood, taken at roughly week 52, from a patient treated with tofacitinib. This chain uses TRBV6-5 with TRBJ2-4; TRBD1 agrees at 8 bases. This chain's CDR3 is CASHSPRTGNIQYF. CDR3 coding DNA: TGTGCCAGCCATTCACCAAGGACAGGGAACATTCAGTACTTC.